These 32 T cell receptor beta chains came from one sample sequenced in a study of blood T cell repertoires in COVID-19. Clones were sequenced by immunoSEQ multiplex PCR, and TCRdb holds only the in-frame ones, with some missing. The data contain about 400,000 clones, roughly 90% of them singletons. Sample: peripheral blood. The receptors shown here come from a man aged 35 to 55 with acute or convalescent COVID-19.

The chain recombines TRBV11-2 with TRBJ1-1; weak D call: TRBD1 (5 bases). Germline-derived CDR1 and CDR2 are SGHAT and FQNNGV. With 3 bases removed from V and 5 bases from J, the gap between germline ends came to 10 bases. The CDR3 is made up of 13 amino acids. The chain's CDR3 is CASSLHRQTEAFF. The CDR3 DNA reads as TGTGCCAGCAGCTTGCATCGACAGACTGAAGCTTTCTTT.

V usage is TRBV19 and J usage is TRBJ2-2; no clear D. CDR1 LNHDA and CDR2 SQIVND come from the germline V gene (reference sequence). The CDR3 totals 13 residues. V was clipped by 5 bases and J by 1 base, with 5 bases between them. The CDR3 sequence: CASSPMNTGELFF. CDR3 sequence (DNA): TGTGCCAGTAGTCCTATGAACACCGGGGAGCTGTTTTTT.

This chain's CDR3 is CASSLSRGQVYGYTF. CDR3 DNA sequence: TGTGCCAGCAGTTTATCTCGGGGACAAGTCTATGGCTACACCTTC. The J gene is TRBJ1-2, the V gene TRBV27; tentatively, D is TRBD1 (6 bases). V shed 0 bases and J shed 4 bases, with 12 bases lying between them. Germline CDR1 is MNHEY and CDR2 is SMNVEV (reference sequence). The CDR3 is 15 amino acids.

The CDR3 bases are TGTGCCAGCAGCTTAGGGGGGGGCAGAGCCGAATATGGCTACACCTTC. The encoded protein is CASSLGGGRAEYGYTF. The chain is built from TRBV7-8 and TRBJ1-2; D perhaps matches TRBD1 (6 bases). The CDR3 has 16 amino acids. V was pared by 1 base and J by 5 bases, with 17 bases between. The V gene's germline CDR1 is SGHVS and CDR2 FQNEAQ. The full variable domain, completed using reference TRBV7-8 and TRBJ1-2, is GAGVSQSPRYKVAKRGQDVALRCDPISGHVSLFWYQQALGQGPEFLTYFQNEAQLDKSGLPSDRFFAERPEGSVSTLKIQRTQQEDSAVYLCASSLGGGRAEYGYTFGSGTRLTVV.

The chain carries TRBV7-8 and TRBJ2-5; the match to TRBD2 covers 9 bases. J gave up 12 bases and V 1 base, and 9 bases lay outside the gene matches. CDR1 is SGHVS and CDR2 is FQNEAQ in the germline V gene. CDR3 length: 14 amino acids. The CDR3 here is CASSLVPSGGPEYF. For the CDR3, the DNA is TGTGCCAGCAGCTTAGTCCCCAGCGGGGGGCCAGAGTACTTC.

This sequence joins TRBV3-1 (or the pseudogene TRBV3-2) and TRBJ2-5; 7 bases line up with TRBD2. CDR1 is LGHDT, CDR2 YNNKEL, per germline (reference sequence). V gave up 7 bases and J gave up 6 bases; unmatched junction bases: 8. This CDR3 comprises 13 residues. The CDR3 here is CASTLAGTKTQYF. CDR3 in DNA: TGTGCCAGCACCCTGGCAGGGACTAAGACCCAGTACTTC.

The sample holds a few counts of this clone. The rearrangement uses TRBV28 and TRBJ1-2; 8 positions match TRBD1. V gave up 4 bases and J gave up 4 bases; unmatched junction bases: 5. CDR3 size: 14 residues. Per the germline V gene, CDR1 is MDHEN and CDR2 is SYDVKM. The CDR3: CASSSPGQAYGYTF. The CDR3 coding sequence is TGTGCCAGCAGTTCCCCGGGACAGGCCTATGGCTACACCTTC.

This chain joins TRBV4-1 and TRBJ1-2; D is unclear. The length of the CDR3 is 12 residues. Deletions cut 2 bases from V and 8 bases from J, with 9 bases between. CDR1 MGHRA and CDR2 YSYEKL come from the germline V gene. The CDR3 protein is CASSQTRLGYTF. CDR3 coding DNA: TGCGCCAGCAGCCAAACGCGGCTCGGCTACACCTTC.

The V and J genes are TRBV7-6 and TRBJ2-5; perhaps TRBD1 as D (5 bases). Germline V gene sequence: CDR1 SGHVS, CDR2 FNYEAQ. The CDR3 is 16 amino acids. V lost 4 bases and J 5 bases, leaving 20 bases between the germline ends. CDR3 sequence reads: CASSWGYMGSWETQYF. CDR3 DNA sequence: TGTGCCAGCAGCTGGGGCTATATGGGAAGCTGGGAGACCCAGTACTTC.

The J gene is TRBJ1-2, the V gene TRBV4-2; D remains ambiguous. CDR1 LGHNA and CDR2 YNFKEQ come from the germline V gene. Trimming stripped 0 bases from V and 5 bases from J, with 10 bases between. The CDR3 consists of 14 residues. The CDR3 loop is CASSQETAGYGYTF. CDR3 DNA: TGTGCCAGCAGCCAAGAAACAGCTGGATATGGCTACACCTTC.

A remark on this clone: Other DNA sequences in the sample encode the same CDR3. V is TRBV12-3 or TRBV12-4 and J is TRBJ1-1, with TRBD1 as a possible D gene (5 bases). This CDR3 region has 12 residues. V was cut by 2 bases and J by 4 bases, with 5 bases left in between. The CDR3 DNA reads as TGTGCCAGCAGTTTACAGGGCACTGAAGCTTTCTTT. Amino acids: CASSLQGTEAFF.

This chain links TRBV4-1 with TRBJ2-7; 7 nucleotides match TRBD1. The CDR3 is made up of 15 amino acids. Per germline, CDR1 MGHRA and CDR2 YSYEKL. With V trimmed by 0 bases and J by 4 bases, 6 bases remained unmatched. The CDR3: CASSQEVRQGYEQYF. DNA for the CDR3: TGCGCCAGCAGCCAAGAAGTGAGACAGGGTTACGAGCAGTACTTC.

This chain connects TRBV7-6 to TRBJ1-1; D remains unclear. Trimming took off 2 bases at V and 0 bases at J, with 13 bases between the two ends. CDR3 length equals 16 residues. CDR1 SGHVS and CDR2 FNYEAQ come from the germline V gene. In nucleotides, the CDR3 is TGTGCCAGCAGCTTAATGGGTGGGAGAATGAACACTGAAGCTTTCTTT. Translating it yields CASSLMGGRMNTEAFF.

This clone was found once. Here the CDR3 reads CASSIQGALGTEAFF. In DNA, the CDR3 is TGCGCCAGCAGCATACAGGGTGCCCTTGGCACTGAAGCTTTCTTT. The chain is built from TRBV5-1 and TRBJ1-1, with D perhaps matching TRBD1 (6 bases). CDR1 SGHRS and CDR2 YFSETQ come from the germline V gene. This CDR3 has 15 residues. The ends were cut back, 4 bases at V and 4 bases at J, with 17 bases in the middle.

This clone counts as medium-sized. The gene calls are TRBV10-1 and TRBJ2-7, with TRBD1 matching 10 bases. Germline V CDR1 and CDR2: WNHNN, SYGVQD (reference sequence). This CDR3 spans 14 amino acids. The V segment lost 6 bases and the J segment 6 bases; nucleotides outside the gene matches: 8. For the CDR3, the DNA is TGCGCCAGCAGCCCCGGGACAGGGGTTCCCGAGCAGTACTTC. Its protein is CASSPGTGVPEQYF.

A remark on this clone: One end of the junction fails to match germline, which may point to a read error. The rearrangement links TRBV5-1 to TRBJ2-7; TRBD1 is a possible D gene (5 bases). There are 12 residues in the CDR3. Germline loops: CDR1 SGHRS, CDR2 YFSETQ. The CDR3 loop reads CASSFDSPSWSF. The CDR3 DNA reads as TGCGCCAGCAGCTTCGACAGCCCCTCTTGGAGTTTC.

The chain couples TRBV14 to TRBJ1-5; D is undetermined. The germline V and J ends were trimmed by 4 bases and 0 bases, with 13 bases remaining between them. Germline CDR1 and CDR2: SGHDN and FVKESK. CDR3 length: 16 residues. CDR3 DNA sequence: TGTGCCAGCAGCCGGCCCGCGAGGGATAGCAATCAGCCCCAGCATTTT. It codes for CASSRPARDSNQPQHF. Filled out from reference TRBV14 and TRBJ1-5, the complete variable domain reads EAGVTQFPSHSVIEKGQTVTLRCDPISGHDNLYWYRRVMGKEIKFLLHFVKESKQDESGMPNNRFLAERTGGTYSTLKVQPAELEDSGVYFCASSRPARDSNQPQHFGDGTRLSIL.

Only one count was recorded for this clone. The chain links TRBV11-3 to TRBJ2-2, with D maybe TRBD2 (6 bases). V lost 8 bases and J lost 4, with 11 bases in between. The CDR3 is made up of 13 amino acids. Germline lookup yields CDR1 SGHNT and CDR2 YENEEA. DNA for the CDR3: TGTGCCAGCTCAACCGGGGGCACCGGGGAGCTGTTTTTT. Translating it yields CASSTGGTGELFF. Full variable domain (remainder filled in from reference TRBV11-3 and TRBJ2-2): EAGVVQSPRYKIIEKKQPVAFWCNPISGHNTLYWYLQNLGQGPELLIRYENEEAVDDSQLPKDRFSAERLKGVDSTLKIQPAELGDSAVYLCASSTGGTGELFFGEGSRLTVL.

V is TRBV19 and J is TRBJ2-1; TRBD2 agrees at 13 bases. Germline lookup yields CDR1 LNHDA and CDR2 SQIVND (reference sequence). The CDR3 totals 18 residues. V shed 4 bases, J shed 5 bases, and the junction held 11 bases outside the gene matches. The CDR3 DNA sequence: TGTGCCAGTAGTACCCCCACTTTACTAGCGGGAGGGAACAATGAGCAGTTCTTC. Amino acid sequence: CASSTPTLLAGGNNEQFF. The full variable domain, completed using reference TRBV19 and TRBJ2-1, is DGGITQSPKYLFRKEGQNVTLSCEQNLNHDAMYWYRQDPGQGLRLIYYSQIVNDFQKGDIAEGYSVSREKKESFPLTVTSAQKNPTAFYLCASSTPTLLAGGNNEQFFGPGTRLTVL.

V is TRBV28 and J is TRBJ1-1; D is perhaps TRBD1 (5 bases). The CDR3 contains 15 residues. CDR1 MDHEN and CDR2 SYDVKM come from the germline V gene. Trimming left V 8 bases short and J 1 base short, with 17 bases between. The CDR3 loop is CASGAGVQWNTEAFF. The DNA for the CDR3 is TGTGCCAGCGGGGCGGGGGTTCAATGGAACACTGAAGCTTTCTTT.

In the case of this clone: Other DNA sequences in the same sample also yield this CDR3. This chain uses TRBV6-5 with TRBJ1-5; a possible D gene is TRBD1 (5 bases). There are 13 residues in the CDR3. The V and J ends lost 2 bases and 5 bases respectively, with 7 bases between them. Germline V gene sequence: CDR1 MNHEY, CDR2 SVGAGI. CDR3 bases: TGTGCCAGCAGTTACGGCAGGGATCAGCCCCAGCATTTT. It yields the protein CASSYGRDQPQHF.

Points on this clone: One end of the junction fails to match germline, which may point to a read error. The chain employs TRBV7-3 and TRBJ1-2, with D perhaps matching TRBD1 (6 bases). CDR1 and CDR2 (germline): SGHTA, FQGTGA. The CDR3 totals 13 residues. CDR3 sequence (DNA): TGTGCCAGCAGCGCCCACGAAGGGACATTCCCCTCCTTC. Translating it yields CASSAHEGTFPSF.

This sequence joins TRBV7-9 and TRBJ2-5, with a weak D call TRBD2 (6 bases). Germline CDR1 is SEHNR and CDR2 is FQNEAQ (reference sequence). The CDR3 has 12 residues. The V and J ends lost 3 bases and 5 bases respectively, with 7 bases between them. The CDR3 here is CASSFAGETQYF. CDR3 coding DNA: TGTGCCAGCAGCTTTGCGGGGGAGACCCAGTACTTC.

The chain joins TRBV10-2 to TRBJ2-2, with 11 bases aligning to TRBD1. In germline, CDR1 is WSHSY, CDR2 SAAADI. There are 14 residues in the CDR3. The J segment lost 5 bases and the V segment lost 6 bases, leaving 2 bases of the junction unmatched. The CDR3, as DNA: TGCGCCAGCAGCCGGGACAGGGGGACCGGGGAGCTGTTTTTT. Amino acids: CASSRDRGTGELFF.

This clone was observed a handful of times. This rearrangement joins TRBV6-6 to TRBJ1-2; 8 bases line up with TRBD1. The germline V gene encodes CDR1 MNHNY and CDR2 SVGAGI (reference sequence). The CDR3 consists of 13 residues. V shed 4 bases, J shed 8 bases, and the junction held 6 bases outside the gene matches. The DNA for the CDR3 is TGTGCCAGCAGTTTCCGGACAGGGATGGGCTACACCTTC. Translating it yields CASSFRTGMGYTF.

This clone was seen only a few times. The chain carries TRBV28 and TRBJ2-7; tentatively, D is TRBD2 (6 bases). The CDR3 sequence is 15 residues long. The germline V and J ends were trimmed by 6 bases and 2 bases, with 17 bases remaining between them. Germline V gene data show CDR1 as MDHEN and CDR2 as SYDVKM. This CDR3 reads CASSRLGGSAYEQYF. The CDR3 coding sequence is TGTGCCAGCAGCCGCCTTGGGGGGAGCGCCTACGAGCAGTACTTC.

The chain is built from TRBV19 and TRBJ1-2, with D possibly being TRBD1 (5 bases). Germline V CDR1 and CDR2: LNHDA, SQIVND (reference sequence). The ends were cut back, 7 bases at V and 8 bases at J, with 14 bases in the middle. CDR3 length: 12 amino acids. CDR3 loop: CASTPPGGGYTF. The CDR3 nucleotides read TGTGCCAGTACCCCCCCGGGGGGGGGCTACACCTTC.

The chain links TRBV24-1 to TRBJ1-2, with a weak D call TRBD1 (5 bases). V dropped 9 bases and J dropped 8 bases, with 21 bases sitting between them. Germline lookup yields CDR1 KGHDR and CDR2 SFDVKD. The CDR3 spans 14 residues. The DNA for the CDR3 is TGTGCCACCGGAGGGACTAATAGTTTTTGGGGCTACACCTTC. This gives the protein CATGGTNSFWGYTF.

The chain is built from TRBV9 and TRBJ2-3; a possible D gene is TRBD1 (5 bases). The CDR3 length is 13 residues. CDR1 is SGDLS and CDR2 is YYNGEE in the germline V gene. V lost 0 bases and J 6 bases, leaving 8 bases between the germline ends. The CDR3 loop reads CASSVGAGDTQYF. CDR3 nucleotide sequence: TGTGCCAGCAGCGTAGGGGCAGGGGATACGCAGTATTTT.

This clone was picked up one time. The rearrangement uses TRBV27 and TRBJ2-7; D is uncertain. Per germline, CDR1 MNHEY and CDR2 SMNVEV (reference sequence). V shed 5 bases and J shed 4 bases, with 12 bases lying between them. The CDR3 loop spans 13 amino acids. The CDR3 reads CASSPSARYEQYF. For the CDR3, the DNA is TGTGCCAGCAGTCCCTCTGCCCGGTACGAGCAGTACTTC.

The chain employs TRBV10-3 and TRBJ1-1, with 8 nucleotides matching TRBD1. CDR3 length: 14 residues. Trimming removed 5 bases from V and 1 base from J; junction bases left unmatched: 3. Germline-derived CDR1 and CDR2 are ENHRY and SYGVKD. The CDR3, as DNA: TGTGCCATCAGTTGGGACAGGAGGAACACTGAAGCTTTCTTT. This sequence encodes CAISWDRRNTEAFF.

The chain joins TRBV30 to TRBJ1-2; possible D gene TRBD1, 5 bases. V was pared by 3 bases and J by 7 bases, with 12 bases between. This CDR3 spans 12 amino acids. Germline CDR1 GTSNPN, CDR2 SVGIG (reference sequence). The CDR3 protein is CAWSQGGGGYTF. The CDR3 region has the DNA TGTGCCTGGAGCCAGGGCGGTGGTGGCTACACCTTC.